Sequencing of this T cell receptor (beta chain) was carried out in a study of tumor and adjacent non-tumor tissue in lung cancer. Overall study: Patients were aged roughly 31 to 76, 9 to 10 men and a handful of women, stage I to III. Approximately 4 million productive TCRbeta reads were obtained per sample on average. Notes on the study in general: Significantly higher TCR diversity was found in tumor than normal lung.

The template was RNA from unsorted bulk tissue. Donors were chemotherapy-naive, newly diagnosed lung cancer surgical patients in China, August–late 2014. The library came from three nested PCR rounds adapted from ARM-PCR protocols. Each CDR3 protein is one row after TCRdb ran MiXCR on the multiplex PCR reads. Of under 100,000 distinct CDR3 sequences listed, more than 60% are singletons. The sample holds many counts of this clonotype. Its antigen is unknown. This CDR3 is 12 amino acids long. CDR1 is MNHEY and CDR2 is SVGAGI in the germline V gene. V lost 6 bases, J lost 11 bases, and 14 bases lay in between.

This chain connects TRBV6-5 to TRBJ1-5; D call uncertain. The material sequenced was lung tumor tissue. The receptor comes from a man in his 70s with non-small cell lung cancer. The DNA for the CDR3 is TGTGCCAGCAGCGGCAGTTTCGGGGCCCAGCATTTT. This sequence encodes CASSGSFGAQHF.